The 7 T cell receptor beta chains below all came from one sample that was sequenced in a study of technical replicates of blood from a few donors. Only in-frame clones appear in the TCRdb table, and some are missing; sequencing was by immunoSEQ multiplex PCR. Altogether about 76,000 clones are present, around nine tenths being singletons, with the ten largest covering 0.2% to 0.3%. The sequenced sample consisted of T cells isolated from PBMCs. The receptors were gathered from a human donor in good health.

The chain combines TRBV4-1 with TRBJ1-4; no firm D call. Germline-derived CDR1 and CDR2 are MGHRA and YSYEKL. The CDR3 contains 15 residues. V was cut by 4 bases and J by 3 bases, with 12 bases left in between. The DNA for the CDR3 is TGCGCCAGCAGCCCGCGGGCAGTTCCTAATGAAAAACTGTTTTTT. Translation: CASSPRAVPNEKLFF.

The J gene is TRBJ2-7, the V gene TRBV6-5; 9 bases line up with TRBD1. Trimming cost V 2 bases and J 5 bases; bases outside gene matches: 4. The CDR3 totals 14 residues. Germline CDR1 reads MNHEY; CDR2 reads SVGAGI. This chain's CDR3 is CASSYTGGRNEQYF. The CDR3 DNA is TGTGCCAGCAGTTACACAGGGGGCCGAAACGAGCAGTACTTC.

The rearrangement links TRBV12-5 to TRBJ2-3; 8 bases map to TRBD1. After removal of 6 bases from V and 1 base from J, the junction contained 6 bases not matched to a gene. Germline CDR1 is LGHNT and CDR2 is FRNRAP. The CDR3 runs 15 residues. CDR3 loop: CASGSGQAGTDTQYF. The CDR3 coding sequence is TGTGCTAGTGGGTCGGGACAGGCGGGCACAGATACGCAGTATTTT.

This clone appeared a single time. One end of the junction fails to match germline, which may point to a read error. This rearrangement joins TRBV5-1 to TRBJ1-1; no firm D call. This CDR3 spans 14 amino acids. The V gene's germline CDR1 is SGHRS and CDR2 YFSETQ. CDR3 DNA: TGCGCCAGCAGTTTGGGAGAGGGGAACACTGAAGCTTTCTTT. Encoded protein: CASSLGEGNTEAFF. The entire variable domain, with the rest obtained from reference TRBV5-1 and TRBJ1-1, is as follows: KAGVTQTPRYLIKTRGQQVTLSCSPISGHRSVSWYQQTPGQGLQFLFEYFSETQRNKGNFPGRFSGRQFSNSRSEMNVSTLELGDSALYLCASSLGEGNTEAFFGQGTRLTVV.

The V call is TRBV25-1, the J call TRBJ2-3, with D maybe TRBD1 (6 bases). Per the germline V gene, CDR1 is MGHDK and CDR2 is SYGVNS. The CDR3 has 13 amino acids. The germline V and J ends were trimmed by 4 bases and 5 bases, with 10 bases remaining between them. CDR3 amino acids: CASSAQGLDTQYF. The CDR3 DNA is TGTGCCAGCAGTGCTCAGGGGTTAGATACGCAGTATTTT.

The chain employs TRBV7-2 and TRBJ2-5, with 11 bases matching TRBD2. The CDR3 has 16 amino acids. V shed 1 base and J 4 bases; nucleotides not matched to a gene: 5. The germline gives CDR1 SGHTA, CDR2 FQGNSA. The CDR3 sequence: CASSLVFSGGAETQYF. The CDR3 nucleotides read TGTGCCAGCAGCTTAGTGTTTAGCGGGGGGGCAGAGACCCAGTACTTC.

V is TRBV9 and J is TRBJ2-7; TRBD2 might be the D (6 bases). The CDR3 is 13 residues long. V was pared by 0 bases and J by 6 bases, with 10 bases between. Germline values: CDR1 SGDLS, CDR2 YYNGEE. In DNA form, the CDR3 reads TGTGCCAGCAGCGTAGGTCTAGCGAGCGAGCAGTACTTC. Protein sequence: CASSVGLASEQYF.